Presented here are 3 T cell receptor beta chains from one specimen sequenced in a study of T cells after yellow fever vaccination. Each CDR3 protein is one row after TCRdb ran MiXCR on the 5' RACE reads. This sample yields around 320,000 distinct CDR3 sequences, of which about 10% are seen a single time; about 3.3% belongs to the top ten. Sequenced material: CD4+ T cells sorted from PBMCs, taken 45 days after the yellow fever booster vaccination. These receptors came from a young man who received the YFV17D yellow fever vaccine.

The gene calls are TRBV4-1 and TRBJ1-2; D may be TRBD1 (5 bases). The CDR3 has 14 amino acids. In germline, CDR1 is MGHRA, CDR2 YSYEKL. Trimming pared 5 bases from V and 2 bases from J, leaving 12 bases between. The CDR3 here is CASSYGRENYGYTF. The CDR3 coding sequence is TGCGCCAGCAGCTACGGCAGGGAAAACTATGGCTACACCTTC.

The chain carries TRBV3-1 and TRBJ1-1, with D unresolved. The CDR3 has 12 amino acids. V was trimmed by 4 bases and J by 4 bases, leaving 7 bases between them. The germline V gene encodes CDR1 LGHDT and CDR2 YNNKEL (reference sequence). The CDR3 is CASSPRGTEAFF. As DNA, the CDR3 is TGTGCCAGCAGCCCCCGAGGCACTGAAGCTTTCTTT.

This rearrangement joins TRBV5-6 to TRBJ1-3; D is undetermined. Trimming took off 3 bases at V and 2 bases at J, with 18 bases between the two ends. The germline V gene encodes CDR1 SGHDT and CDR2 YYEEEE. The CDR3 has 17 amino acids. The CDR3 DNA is TGTGCCAGCAGCTGGGGTGGAGGTCCGAGGACTGGAAACACCATATATTTT. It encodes CASSWGGGPRTGNTIYF.